These T cell receptor beta chains were read from a single sample in a study of OX40 agonist ivuxolimab in advanced cancers. Generated by immunoSEQ multiplex PCR, the TCRdb table keeps only in-frame clones and is missing some. The sample records roughly 90,000 clones, 70% to 90% being singletons. This specimen consisted of CD4+ or CD8+ T cells sorted from blood, obtained in a trial of the OX40 agonist ivuxolimab. The receptors shown here come from an adult with an advanced solid tumor such as melanoma, head and neck, liver or kidney cancer. The CDR3 runs from the conserved cysteine through the conserved F or W. Fields, in order: J gene, D gene, V gene, clone size, CDR3 protein, CDR3 DNA. The D gene is left open where the match is weak. Clone size is stated in some rows and not others, as once, few, many or a class when expanded.

TRBJ1-1 | NA | TRBV28 | NA | CASSLSRDDTEAFF | TGTGCCAGCAGTCTTTCCCGGGACGACACTGAAGCTTTCTTT
TRBJ2-1 | NA | TRBV29-1 | NA | CSVAGQNNEQFF | TGCAGCGTTGCAGGGCAGAACAATGAGCAGTTCTTC
TRBJ2-5 | TRBD1 | TRBV11-1 | NA | CASSVGQGKETQYF | TGTGCCAGCAGCGTGGGACAGGGAAAGGAGACCCAGTACTTC
TRBJ2-3 | TRBD1 | TRBV9 | NA | CASSVGGTGTDTQYF | TGTGCCAGCAGCGTAGGGGGGACAGGCACAGATACGCAGTATTTT
TRBJ2-2 | TRBD1 | TRBV19 | NA | CASSINAGQGTGELFF | TGTGCCAGTAGTATAAACGCGGGACAGGGGACCGGGGAGCTGTTTTTT
TRBJ2-1 | TRBD1 | TRBV10-3 | once | CAIAYPGTGSGNEQFF | TGTGCCATCGCCTACCCTGGGACAGGGAGTGGGAATGAGCAGTTCTTC
TRBJ2-5 | NA | TRBV27 | NA | CASRQGQETQYF | TGTGCCAGCAGACAGGGACAAGAGACCCAGTACTTC
TRBJ2-5 | NA | TRBV7-2 | NA | CASSLGPETQYF | TGTGCCAGCAGCTTAGGGCCGGAGACCCAGTACTTC
TRBJ1-2 | NA | TRBV7-8 | NA | CASTEGRNYGYTF | TGTGCCAGCACCGAGGGACGGAACTATGGCTACACCTTC
TRBJ2-1 | TRBD2 | TRBV29-1 | NA | CSGSLAGVNNEQFF | TGCAGCGGATCGCTAGCGGGGGTGAACAATGAGCAGTTCTTC
TRBJ2-5 | NA | TRBV6-5 | NA | CASSYAGTSAETQYF | TGTGCCAGCAGTTACGCCGGGACATCCGCAGAGACCCAGTACTTC
TRBJ2-5 | TRBD2 | TRBV7-9 | NA | CASSSMSGGETQYF | TGTGCCAGCAGCTCAATGAGCGGGGGTGAGACCCAGTACTTC
TRBJ2-6 | NA | TRBV7-3 | NA | CASSGSPRLQSRANVLTF | TGTGCCAGCAGCGGTTCACCACGCTTACAAAGTCGGGCCAACGTCCTGACTTTC
TRBJ2-1 | TRBD1 | TRBV7-2 | NA | CASSFQGASYNEQFF | TGTGCCAGCAGCTTTCAGGGGGCCTCCTACAATGAGCAGTTCTTC
TRBJ2-2 | NA | TRBV5-5 | NA | CASSWVERGELFF | TGTGCCAGCAGCTGGGTGGAGCGCGGGGAGCTGTTTTTT
TRBJ2-7 | TRBD1 | TRBV11-3 | NA | CASSPGTGYDEQYF | TGTGCCAGCAGCCCTGGGACAGGGTATGACGAGCAGTACTTC
TRBJ1-2 | NA | TRBV11-2 | NA | CASSLDRSRGYTF | TGTGCCAGCAGCTTAGATCGGTCCCGTGGCTACACCTTC
TRBJ1-5 | NA | TRBV18 | NA | CASSPGVWLDQPQHF | TGTGCCAGCTCACCAGGGGTTTGGTTAGATCAGCCCCAGCATTTT
TRBJ1-2 | NA | TRBV11-2 | NA | CASSLDRGGARGYTF | TGTGCCAGCAGCTTAGATCGGGGCGGGGCCAGGGGCTACACCTTC